This section outlines one TCR beta chain sequence together with its context. The authors' processing: Amplification from reference gene primers served as the basis for estimated nucleated cell counts. This table comes from immunoSEQ multiplex PCR, and its TCRdb copy is limited to in-frame clones, with some not included. V, J and clone size derive from that table, while D and trimming were established from the DNA sequence. This table has about 270,000 clones, about 76% appearing once. The CDR3 is 12 residues long. With 6 bases clipped from V and 4 bases from J, the junction kept 2 bases outside the gene matches. This entry comes from a study of blood T cell repertoires in COVID-19. The overall study: Samples taken during acute and convalescent COVID-19 were collected in the United States, Italy and Spain. Nucleic acid was either cDNA or gDNA, and it came from T cells, B-cell-depleted T cells, or PBMCs.

The TCR comes from a woman aged 55-70 years with active or convalescent COVID-19. The J gene is TRBJ2-7, the V gene TRBV12-3 or TRBV12-4, with 8 positions matching TRBD2. What was sequenced was peripheral blood. CDR3 nucleotides: TGTGCCAGCAGCGGGGGGGGGTACGAGCAGTACTTC. This sequence encodes CASSGGGYEQYF.